Listed below are T cell receptor beta chains from one sample, sequenced in a study of T cell repertoires in cytomegalovirus infection. For these receptors, no antigen is known. TCRdb used MiXCR to reprocess the reads, holding one entry per CDR3 protein. The sample includes some 150,000 distinct CDR3 sequences, around 32% seen only once; the top ten take around 50%. Sequenced material: CD8+ T cells from cultured PBMCs, taken from culture after CMV antigen stimulation. The receptors shown here come from a human donor in good health (CMV status not recorded). Some clones in this sample may be carry-over from other donors' samples. The CDR3 runs from the conserved cysteine through the conserved F or W. D genes are given only for firm matches. For some rows the clone size is stated as once, few or many, or as a class when expanded; others skip it.

>TRBJ1-2|TRBV7-9|many|NA
CASSLKSRLAYGYTF
TGTGCCAGCAGCCTGAAGTCCAGGCTTGCCTATGGCTACACCTTC
>TRBJ1-6|TRBV28|few|TRBD1
CASRGTGGEPSYNSPLHF
TGTGCCAGCAGAGGAACAGGGGGAGAGCCCTCCTATAATTCACCCCTCCACTTT
>TRBJ1-2|TRBV7-9|few|NA
CASSLAGTYGYTF
TGTGCCAGCAGCTTAGCTGGAACCTATGGCTACACCTTC
>TRBJ1-6|TRBV7-3|many|NA
CASSPEGSSPLHF
TGTGCCAGCAGCCCCGAAGGGAGCTCACCCCTCCACTTT
>TRBJ1-1|TRBV25-1|NA|TRBD1
CASSQGVNTEAFF
TGTGCCAGCAGCCAGGGGGTGAACACTGAAGCTTTCTTT
>TRBJ1-5|TRBV3-1|many|NA
CASSQDRNSNQPQHF
TGTGCCAGCAGCCAAGATAGGAATAGCAATCAGCCCCAGCATTTT
>TRBJ2-1|TRBV7-2|few|TRBD1
CASSWIPGQTYNEQFF
TGTGCCAGCAGCTGGATACCGGGACAGACCTACAATGAGCAGTTCTTC
>TRBJ2-2|TRBV11-3|many|NA
CASSLWNTGELFF
TGTGCCAGCAGCTTATGGAACACCGGGGAGCTGTTTTTT
>TRBJ2-1|TRBV7-6|NA|NA
CASGGYNEQFF
TGTGCCAGCGGGGGCTACAATGAGCAGTTCTTC
>TRBJ2-6|TRBV7-4|NA|NA
CASRPIEATGANVLTF
TGTGCCAGCAGACCCATCGAAGCCACTGGGGCCAACGTCCTGACTTTC
>TRBJ1-6|TRBV7-2|NA|NA
CASSARQSSYNSPLHF
TGTGCCAGCAGCGCGAGACAGAGCTCCTATAATTCACCCCTCCACTTT
>TRBJ2-5|TRBV7-6|NA|NA
CASSLAEGGETQYF
TGTGCCAGCAGCTTAGCTGAGGGTGGCGAGACCCAGTACTTC
>TRBJ1-3|TRBV5-1|few|NA
CASIRGWDHTIYF
TGCGCCAGCATACGTGGTTGGGACCACACCATATATTTT
>TRBJ1-1|TRBV2|NA|NA
CASMGQPGAFF
TGTGCCAGCATGGGACAACCGGGGGCTTTCTTT
>TRBJ1-1|TRBV4-1|NA|TRBD1
CASSDGTGVMAFF
TGCGCCAGCAGCGACGGGACAGGGGTGATGGCTTTCTTT
>TRBJ1-1|TRBV27|many|NA
CASSFGSEAFF
TGTGCCAGCAGTTTCGGATCTGAAGCTTTCTTT
>TRBJ2-3|TRBV12-3/TRBV12-4|NA|NA
CASSPINTQYF
TGTGCCAGCAGCCCCATCAATACGCAGTATTTT
>TRBJ2-7|TRBV7-9|NA|TRBD2
CASSSRAGGDDEQYF
TGTGCCAGCAGCTCTCGGGCGGGGGGAGACGACGAGCAGTACTTC
>TRBJ2-7|TRBV14|NA|TRBD1
CASSQKRGRGYEQYF
TGTGCCAGCAGCCAAAAGAGGGGGCGCGGTTACGAGCAGTACTTC
>TRBJ2-3|TRBV7-8|many|NA
CASSPSAGAPTDTQYF
TGTGCCAGCAGCCCCAGTGCCGGCGCTCCCACAGATACGCAGTATTTT
>TRBJ1-1|TRBV13|NA|NA
CASSPRWTVVEAFF
TGTGCCAGCAGCCCCCGGTGGACGGTAGTAGAAGCTTTCTTT
>TRBJ1-2|TRBV7-2|few|TRBD1
CASRGGQDYGYTF
TGTGCCAGCAGGGGGGGACAGGACTATGGCTACACCTTC
>TRBJ2-2|TRBV7-2|NA|TRBD2
CASSLVILAGGPGTGELFF
TGTGCCAGCAGCTTAGTTATTTTAGCGGGGGGTCCAGGGACCGGGGAGCTGTTTTTT
>TRBJ2-5|TRBV28|NA|NA
CASRDSGTQYF
TGTGCCAGCAGGGACTCAGGGACCCAGTACTTC
>TRBJ2-7|TRBV7-6|NA|NA
CASSFTAQGDEQYF
TGTGCCAGCAGTTTCACCGCCCAGGGTGACGAGCAGTACTTC
>TRBJ2-2|TRBV7-6|few|NA
CASVDGELFF
TGTGCCAGCGTGGACGGGGAGCTGTTTTTT
>TRBJ1-6|TRBV4-1|NA|NA
CASSTRQEPSYNSPLHF
TGCGCCAGCAGCACCCGACAGGAACCCTCCTATAATTCACCCCTCCACTTT
>TRBJ1-5|TRBV18|NA|NA
CASSRADGPQHF
TGTGCCAGCTCACGTGCGGACGGGCCCCAGCATTTT
>TRBJ1-2|TRBV7-9|many|TRBD1
CASSLRGTGGDYGYTF
TGTGCCAGCAGCTTAAGGGGGACAGGGGGCGACTATGGCTACACCTTC
>TRBJ2-3|TRBV11-2|many|NA
CASSLWDSDTQYF
TGTGCCAGCAGCTTATGGGACTCAGATACGCAGTATTTT
>TRBJ2-7|TRBV11-2|NA|NA
CASSSRDPFTGEQYF
TGTGCCAGCAGCTCCCGGGACCCTTTTACGGGGGAGCAGTACTTC
>TRBJ1-1|TRBV28|few|NA
CASSLTGVMNTEAFF
TGTGCCAGCAGTTTAACAGGAGTAATGAACACTGAAGCTTTCTTT
>TRBJ2-7|TRBV4-3|NA|NA
CASSPRMGTYEQYF
TGCGCCAGCAGCCCCCGGATGGGAACCTACGAGCAGTACTTC
>TRBJ2-6|TRBV7-8|NA|NA
CASSPNPSGFSGANVLTF
TGTGCCAGCAGCCCAAACCCTTCAGGATTCTCTGGGGCCAACGTCCTGACTTTC
>TRBJ2-7|TRBV3-1|few|NA
CASSQDKTEQYF
TGTGCCAGCAGCCAAGATAAGACCGAGCAGTACTTC
>TRBJ2-7|TRBV7-8|few|NA
CASSTPGREQYF
TGTGCCAGCAGCACTCCTGGGCGCGAGCAGTACTTC
>TRBJ2-1|TRBV12-3/TRBV12-4|NA|NA
CASSLLMQALSYNEQFF
TGTGCCAGCAGTTTACTTATGCAGGCCCTCTCCTACAATGAGCAGTTCTTC
>TRBJ2-1|TRBV12-3/TRBV12-4|NA|TRBD2
CASTTGGRLHEQFF
TGTGCCAGCACCACGGGGGGGCGTTTGCATGAGCAGTTCTTC
>TRBJ1-1|TRBV6-5|NA|NA
CASSPLGGTNTEAFF
TGTGCCAGCAGTCCCCTCGGGGGCACGAACACTGAAGCTTTCTTT
>TRBJ2-7|TRBV4-1|few|NA
CASSHTQGGVYEQYF
TGCGCCAGCAGCCACACTCAGGGAGGAGTCTACGAGCAGTACTTC
>TRBJ1-1|TRBV7-8|many|NA
CASSLAPSGRPEAFF
TGTGCCAGCAGCTTAGCCCCTTCCGGACGGCCTGAAGCTTTCTTT
>TRBJ1-2|TRBV5-4|NA|NA
CASSLVVSHGYTF
TGTGCCAGCAGCTTGGTAGTCAGTCATGGCTACACCTTC
>TRBJ1-1|TRBV4-1|NA|NA
CASSQDLNYPNTEAFF
TGCGCCAGCAGCCAAGATCTCAATTATCCGAACACTGAAGCTTTCTTT
>TRBJ1-3|TRBV4-2|NA|NA
CASSQEEGVDGNTIYF
TGTGCCAGCAGCCAAGAAGAGGGGGTTGATGGAAACACCATATATTTT
>TRBJ2-2|TRBV27|few|NA
CASSWDYTGELFF
TGTGCCAGCAGCTGGGACTACACCGGGGAGCTGTTTTTT
>TRBJ2-3|TRBV7-9|NA|NA
CASGLPQQGSKDTQYF
TGTGCCAGCGGTCTACCCCAGCAGGGGAGTAAAGATACGCAGTATTTT
>TRBJ1-2|TRBV29-1|NA|TRBD1
CSVGDSGYGYTF
TGCAGCGTTGGGGACAGTGGCTATGGCTACACCTTC
>TRBJ1-4|TRBV7-2|many|NA
CASSLEWGATNEKLFF
TGTGCCAGCAGCTTAGAATGGGGGGCGACTAATGAAAAACTGTTTTTT
>TRBJ1-6|TRBV2|few|NA
CASMSGGSPLHF
TGTGCCAGCATGAGCGGGGGATCACCCCTCCACTTT
>TRBJ2-1|TRBV7-3|few|TRBD1
CASSLGQGNTDEQFF
TGTGCCAGCAGCTTGGGACAGGGAAATACTGATGAGCAGTTCTTC
>TRBJ2-3|TRBV30|many|NA
CAWSVLGGTQYF
TGTGCCTGGAGTGTACTTGGAGGTACGCAGTATTTT
>TRBJ1-2|TRBV19|NA|TRBD1
CASSARDRIYCGYTF
TGTGCCAGTAGTGCCCGGGACAGGATTTACTGTGGCTACACCTTC
>TRBJ2-1|TRBV12-3/TRBV12-4|few|NA
CASSSRGAGSNEQFF
TGTGCCAGCAGTTCTCGGGGCGCGGGTTCCAATGAGCAGTTCTTC
>TRBJ2-7|TRBV29-1|NA|TRBD1
CSVGRQGSGYEQYF
TGCAGCGTTGGTCGACAGGGCAGCGGCTACGAGCAGTACTTC
>TRBJ1-1|TRBV19|few|NA
CATRSDRLNTEAFF
TGTGCCACCAGGTCCGATCGTCTGAACACTGAAGCTTTCTTT